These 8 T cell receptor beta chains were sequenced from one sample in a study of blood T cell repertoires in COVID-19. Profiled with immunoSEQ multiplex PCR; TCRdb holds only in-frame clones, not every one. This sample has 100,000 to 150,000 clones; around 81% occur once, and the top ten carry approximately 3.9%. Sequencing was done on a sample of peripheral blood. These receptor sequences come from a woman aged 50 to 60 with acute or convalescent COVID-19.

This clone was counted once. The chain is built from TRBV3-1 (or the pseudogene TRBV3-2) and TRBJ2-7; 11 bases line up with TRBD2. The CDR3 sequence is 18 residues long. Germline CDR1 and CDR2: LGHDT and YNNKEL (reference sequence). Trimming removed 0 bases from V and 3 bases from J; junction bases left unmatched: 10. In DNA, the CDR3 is TGTGCCAGCAGCCAAGACCCCCTGGGGACTAGCGGAGTCTACGAGCAGTACTTC. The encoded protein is CASSQDPLGTSGVYEQYF.

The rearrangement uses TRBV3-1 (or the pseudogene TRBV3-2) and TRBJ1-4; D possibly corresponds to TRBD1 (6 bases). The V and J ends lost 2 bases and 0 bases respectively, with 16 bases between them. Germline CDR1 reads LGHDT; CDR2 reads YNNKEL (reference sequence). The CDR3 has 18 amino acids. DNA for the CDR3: TGTGCCAGCAGCCAATTCACGGACAGATCCGCAACTAATGAAAAACTGTTTTTT. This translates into CASSQFTDRSATNEKLFF.

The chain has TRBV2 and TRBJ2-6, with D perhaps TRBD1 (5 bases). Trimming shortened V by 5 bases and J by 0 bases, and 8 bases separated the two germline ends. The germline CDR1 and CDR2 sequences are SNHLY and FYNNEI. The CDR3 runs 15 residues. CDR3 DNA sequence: TGTGCCAGCAGTCCGACAGTCTCTGGGGCCAACGTCCTGACTTTC. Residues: CASSPTVSGANVLTF.

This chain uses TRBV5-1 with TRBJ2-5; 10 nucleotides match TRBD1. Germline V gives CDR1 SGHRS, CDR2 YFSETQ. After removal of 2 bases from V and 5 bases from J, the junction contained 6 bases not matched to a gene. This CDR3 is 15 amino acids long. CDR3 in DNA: TGCGCCAGCAGCTTCGCCGGGACAGGGGAGGAGACCCAGTACTTC. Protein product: CASSFAGTGEETQYF.

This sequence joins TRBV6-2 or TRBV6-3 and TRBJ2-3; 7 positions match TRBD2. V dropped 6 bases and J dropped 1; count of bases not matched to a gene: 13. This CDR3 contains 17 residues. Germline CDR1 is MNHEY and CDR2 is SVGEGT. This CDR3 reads CASSRPRLAVGTDTQYF. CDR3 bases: TGTGCCAGCAGCCGTCCTCGGCTAGCGGTGGGCACAGATACGCAGTATTTT.

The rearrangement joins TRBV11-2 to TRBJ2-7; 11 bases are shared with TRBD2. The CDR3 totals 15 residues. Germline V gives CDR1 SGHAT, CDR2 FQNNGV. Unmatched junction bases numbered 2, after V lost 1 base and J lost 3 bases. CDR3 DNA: TGTGCCAGCAGCTTAGTCGGGACTAGCGGCTACGAGCAGTACTTC. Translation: CASSLVGTSGYEQYF.

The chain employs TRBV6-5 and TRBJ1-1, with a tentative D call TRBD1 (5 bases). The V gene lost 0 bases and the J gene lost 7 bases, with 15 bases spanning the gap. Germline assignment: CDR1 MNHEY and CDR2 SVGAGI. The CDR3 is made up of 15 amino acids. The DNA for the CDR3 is TGTGCCAGCAGTTACTCAAGGGAGGGGTTGAGTGAAGCTTTCTTT. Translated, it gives CASSYSREGLSEAFF.

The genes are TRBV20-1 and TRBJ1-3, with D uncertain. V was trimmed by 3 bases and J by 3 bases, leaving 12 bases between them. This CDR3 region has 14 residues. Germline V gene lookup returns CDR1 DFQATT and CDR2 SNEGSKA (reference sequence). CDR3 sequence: CSASPSSFGNTIYF. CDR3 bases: TGCAGTGCTAGTCCGTCGTCGTTTGGAAACACCATATATTTT.